This is a list of T cell receptor beta chains from one sample in a study of blood T cell repertoires in COVID-19. Here immunoSEQ multiplex PCR was the method, and the copy in TCRdb shows in-frame clones only, minus some. The sample lists 85,000 to 130,000 clones; 80% to 95% were seen once. Sample: peripheral blood. The receptors were gathered from a man in his 70s with acute or convalescent COVID-19. The CDR3 runs from the conserved cysteine through the conserved F or W. The D gene is left open where the match is weak. Clone size, where shown, is once, few, many, or a class for clones that have expanded.

length | J | size | V | D | CDR3 | DNA
13 | TRBJ1-5 | . | TRBV12-3/TRBV12-4 | . | CASRSQGGQPQHF | TGTGCCAGCAGGTCACAGGGTGGACAGCCCCAGCATTTT
16 | TRBJ2-1 | . | TRBV6-5 | TRBD2 | CASSYMSSGPYNEQFF | TGTGCCAGCAGTTATATGTCTAGCGGGCCTTACAATGAGCAGTTCTTC
15 | TRBJ1-1 | . | TRBV6-5 | TRBD1 | CASSYDRGSSTEAFF | TGTGCCAGCAGTTACGACAGGGGATCATCCACTGAAGCTTTCTTT
16 | TRBJ2-5 | . | TRBV5-1 | TRBD2 | CASSPLAGGIQETQYF | TGCGCCAGCAGCCCACTAGCGGGAGGTATTCAAGAGACCCAGTACTTC
14 | TRBJ2-3 | . | TRBV15 | . | CATSRGLEADTQYF | TGTGCCACCAGCAGAGGACTAGAAGCAGATACGCAGTATTTT
15 | TRBJ2-2 | . | TRBV6-6 | TRBD1 | CASSYSRQGAGELFF | TGTGCCAGCAGTTACTCGAGACAGGGGGCCGGGGAGCTGTTTTTT
15 | TRBJ1-2 | . | TRBV19 | TRBD1 | CASSIDGQAHYGYTF | TGTGCCAGTAGTATAGACGGACAGGCGCACTATGGCTACACCTTC
16 | TRBJ2-3 | once | TRBV9 | TRBD2 | CASSVAGGRPTDTQYF | TGTGCCAGCAGCGTAGCGGGCGGGAGGCCCACAGATACGCAGTATTTT
14 | TRBJ1-1 | . | TRBV5-1 | . | CASSPYTGGTEAFF | TGCGCCAGCAGCCCTTATACGGGGGGCACTGAAGCTTTCTTT
12 | TRBJ2-7 | . | TRBV5-6 | TRBD1 | CASRGDSYEQYF | TGTGCCAGCAGAGGGGACAGCTACGAGCAGTACTTC
17 | TRBJ1-5 | . | TRBV7-9 | TRBD1 | CASSLVTVGQGRQPQHF | TGTGCCAGCAGCTTAGTTACCGTGGGACAGGGTAGACAGCCCCAGCATTTT
12 | TRBJ2-7 | . | TRBV24-1 | . | CATSDGEYEQYF | TGTGCCACCTCGGACGGGGAATACGAGCAGTACTTC
13 | TRBJ1-5 | . | TRBV6-6 | . | CASSYTGNQPQHF | TGTGCCAGCAGTTATACAGGCAATCAGCCCCAGCATTTT
16 | TRBJ2-3 | once | TRBV5-1 | . | CASSLAPQGHTDTQYF | TGCGCCAGCAGCTTGGCCCCGCAGGGACACACAGATACGCAGTATTTT
15 | TRBJ2-7 | . | TRBV18 | . | CASSPRVAEGYEQYF | TGTGCCAGCTCACCACGAGTAGCGGAGGGATACGAGCAGTACTTC
14 | TRBJ2-7 | . | TRBV6-2/TRBV6-3 | . | CASSYGGWSYEQYF | TGTGCCAGCAGTTACGGGGGGTGGTCCTACGAGCAGTACTTC
15 | TRBJ2-7 | . | TRBV5-1 | TRBD2 | CASRSLADLAYEQYF | TGCGCCAGCAGGTCACTAGCGGACTTGGCCTACGAGCAGTACTTC
13 | TRBJ1-1 | . | TRBV28 | . | CASKDAPGTEAFF | TGTGCCAGCAAGGACGCTCCCGGGACAGAAGCTTTCTTT
13 | TRBJ2-7 | . | TRBV2 | TRBD2 | CASTGTSSYEQYF | TGTGCCAGCACCGGGACTAGCTCCTACGAGCAGTACTTC
14 | TRBJ2-7 | . | TRBV6-6 | . | CASSYSKGTYEQYF | TGTGCCAGCAGTTACTCGAAGGGGACCTACGAGCAGTACTTC
13 | TRBJ1-2 | . | TRBV6-5 | . | CASSYGRNYGYTF | TGTGCCAGCAGTTACGGGAGAAACTATGGCTACACCTTC
13 | TRBJ1-5 | once | TRBV5-1 | TRBD1 | CASSWDRAGPQHF | TGCGCCAGCAGCTGGGACAGGGCCGGGCCCCAGCATTTT
16 | TRBJ2-7 | . | TRBV7-6 | . | CASSLAQWVRDSRQYF | TGTGCCAGCAGCTTAGCCCAATGGGTCAGGGACTCGAGGCAGTACTTC
15 | TRBJ2-1 | . | TRBV24-1 | TRBD1 | CATGPRDRGLGEQFF | TGTGCCACCGGGCCCCGGGACAGGGGGCTGGGTGAGCAGTTCTTC
13 | TRBJ1-5 | . | TRBV7-2 | . | CASTHARNQPQHF | TGTGCCAGCACCCATGCGCGCAATCAGCCCCAGCATTTT
16 | TRBJ2-5 | . | TRBV19 | TRBD1 | CASSSRQGTSPQTQYF | TGTGCCAGTAGTAGTCGACAGGGGACAAGCCCCCAGACCCAGTACTTC
13 | TRBJ1-5 | . | TRBV3-1/TRBV3-2 | . | CASSQDRGQPQHF | TGTGCCAGCAGCCAAGATCGGGGTCAGCCCCAGCATTTT
15 | TRBJ2-3 | once | TRBV7-8 | TRBD1 | CASSSRTGFTDTQYF | TGTGCCAGCAGCTCCCGGACAGGCTTCACAGATACGCAGTATTTT
13 | TRBJ1-3 | . | TRBV12-3/TRBV12-4 | TRBD1 | CATKQGAGNTIYF | TGTGCCACCAAACAGGGGGCAGGAAACACCATATATTTT
16 | TRBJ1-5 | once | TRBV18 | TRBD1 | CASSPQQGQGGQPQHF | TGTGCCAGCTCACCACAACAGGGACAGGGTGGTCAGCCCCAGCATTTT
16 | TRBJ2-1 | . | TRBV28 | . | CASGLPRRRSYNEQFF | TGTGCCAGCGGATTGCCCCGGCGGCGCTCCTACAATGAGCAGTTCTTC